This T cell receptor (beta chain) was identified in a study of T cell changes during pregnancy in multiple sclerosis. The repertoire was sequenced with immunoSEQ multiplex PCR; TCRdb's copy has only in-frame clones and lacks some. This table holds some 97,000 clones, 92% found once. The material sequenced was peripheral blood, taken after pregnancy. This sequence originates from a female donor with multiple sclerosis, enrolled in a pregnancy study.

CDR3 coding DNA: TGTGCCAGCAGCCCAAACAGGGGGCAGAACACTGAAGCTTTCTTT. It yields the protein CASSPNRGQNTEAFF. This chain links TRBV14 with TRBJ1-1; 9 bases line up with TRBD1. The V segment lost 4 bases and the J segment 1 base; nucleotides outside the gene matches: 4. The CDR3 extends over 15 amino acids. From germline, CDR1 is SGHDN and CDR2 FVKESK.